A single sample gave rise to the 10 T cell receptor beta chains below, sequenced in a study of control samples from healthy donors and cancer patients. Data came from immunoSEQ multiplex PCR; TCRdb stores just in-frame clones and leaves some out. The sample holds 150,000 to 180,000 clones, around 96% seen once. Sequenced material: blood. These receptors all stem from a man aged 35 to 55 in good health.

The V and J genes are TRBV12-3 or TRBV12-4 and TRBJ1-1; D uncertain. V lost 6 bases, J lost 3 bases, and 8 bases lay in between. This CDR3 is 12 amino acids long. CDR3: CASSPWDTEAFF. The CDR3 DNA follows: TGTGCCAGCAGCCCCTGGGACACTGAAGCTTTCTTT.

V and J are TRBV5-6 and TRBJ1-4; a possible D gene is TRBD1 (5 bases). Germline CDR1 SGHDT, CDR2 YYEEEE. V lost 0 bases to trimming and J lost 5 bases, with 17 bases between them. The CDR3 extends over 17 amino acids. This chain's CDR3 is CASSLALTGAGNEKLFF. The CDR3 DNA is TGTGCCAGCAGCTTGGCACTAACAGGTGCCGGGAATGAAAAACTGTTTTTT.

J is TRBJ2-4 and V is TRBV6-5; maybe TRBD1 (5 bases). Germline V CDR1 and CDR2: MNHEY, SVGAGI. The V and J ends lost 6 bases and 1 base respectively, with 10 bases between them. This CDR3 spans 14 amino acids. The CDR3: CASSPTVAKNIQYF. CDR3 nucleotides: TGTGCCAGCAGCCCGACAGTCGCCAAAAACATTCAGTACTTC.

The chain links TRBV5-4 to TRBJ2-3, with 11 bases aligning to TRBD2. CDR3 size: 17 residues. Germline CDR1 reads SGHNT; CDR2 reads YYREEE (reference sequence). Trimming at V came to 4 bases and at J to 0 bases, leaving 7 bases not matched to a gene. CDR3 residues: CASSRGLADPSTDTQYF. CDR3 DNA sequence: TGTGCCAGCAGCCGGGGACTAGCGGATCCTAGCACAGATACGCAGTATTTT.

The rearrangement links TRBV7-9 to TRBJ2-3, with 7 bases that match TRBD2. With V trimmed by 1 base and J by 0 bases, 4 bases remained unmatched. Per germline, CDR1 SEHNR and CDR2 FQNEAQ (reference sequence). This CDR3 is built from 16 residues. As DNA, the CDR3 is TGTGCCAGCAGCTTAGGGACGCGGGGGAGCACAGATACGCAGTATTTT. Amino acid sequence: CASSLGTRGSTDTQYF.

This sequence joins TRBV7-6 and TRBJ2-3; TRBD2 matches at 9 bases. J lost 0 bases, V lost 5 bases, and 6 bases had no gene match. The CDR3 runs 16 residues. Germline values: CDR1 SGHVS, CDR2 FNYEAQ. DNA of the CDR3: TGTGCCAGCAGCCCGGGGACTAGCAGTAGCACAGATACGCAGTATTTT. Protein sequence: CASSPGTSSSTDTQYF.

This clone is a singleton in its sample. This chain connects TRBV14 to TRBJ1-1; D not resolved. The CDR3 contains 15 residues. V shed 4 bases and J shed 6 bases, with 18 bases lying between them. Germline V gene lookup returns CDR1 SGHDN and CDR2 FVKESK. CDR3 bases: TGTGCCAGCAGCCTCCCTCGTCAGGATAGACCTGAAGCTTTCTTT. Translating gives CASSLPRQDRPEAFF.

The chain recombines TRBV15 with TRBJ2-7, with D perhaps TRBD1 (6 bases). Deletions cut 8 bases from V and 5 bases from J, with 13 bases between. CDR3 length: 12 amino acids. The germline CDR1 and CDR2 sequences are LNHNV and YYDKDF (reference sequence). The CDR3 DNA reads TGTGCCACCGCCTTGACAGGTAACGAGCAGTACTTC. Encoded protein: CATALTGNEQYF. The whole variable domain, filled in from reference TRBV15 and TRBJ2-7, reads DAMVIQNPRYQVTQFGKPVTLSCSQTLNHNVMYWYQQKSSQAPKLLFHYYDKDFNNEADTPDNFQSRRPNTSFCFLDIRSPGLGDTAMYLCATALTGNEQYFGPGTRLTVT.

The chain has TRBV5-4 and TRBJ1-1; D is perhaps TRBD1 (5 bases). Germline V CDR1 and CDR2: SGHNT, YYREEE (reference sequence). The germline V and J ends were trimmed by 2 bases and 5 bases, with 13 bases remaining between them. There are 14 residues in the CDR3. The CDR3 spells CASSFRDQRTEAFF. The CDR3 DNA reads as TGTGCCAGCAGCTTTCGGGACCAGAGGACTGAAGCTTTCTTT.

The chain uses TRBV6-5 and TRBJ2-3, with TRBD2 matching 8 bases. The V gene's germline CDR1 is MNHEY and CDR2 SVGAGI. The CDR3 is 13 amino acids. Unmatched junction bases numbered 4, after V lost 11 bases and J lost 0 bases. CDR3 protein: CASSGGSTDTQYF. The CDR3 DNA follows: TGTGCCTCCTCGGGGGGGAGCACAGATACGCAGTATTTT.